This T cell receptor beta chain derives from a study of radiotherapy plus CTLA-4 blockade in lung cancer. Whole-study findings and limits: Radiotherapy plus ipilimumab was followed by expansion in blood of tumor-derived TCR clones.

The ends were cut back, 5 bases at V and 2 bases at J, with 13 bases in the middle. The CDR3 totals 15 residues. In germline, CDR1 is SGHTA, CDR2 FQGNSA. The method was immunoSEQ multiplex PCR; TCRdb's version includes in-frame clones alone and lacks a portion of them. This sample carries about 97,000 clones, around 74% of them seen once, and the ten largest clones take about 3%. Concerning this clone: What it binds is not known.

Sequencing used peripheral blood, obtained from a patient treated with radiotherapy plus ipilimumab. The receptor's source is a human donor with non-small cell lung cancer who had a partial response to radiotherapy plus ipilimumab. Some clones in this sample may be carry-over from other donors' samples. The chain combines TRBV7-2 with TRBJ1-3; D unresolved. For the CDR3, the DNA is TGTGCCAGCAGCCCCCCAGGAGGTCCTGGAAACACCATATATTTT. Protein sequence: CASSPPGGPGNTIYF.